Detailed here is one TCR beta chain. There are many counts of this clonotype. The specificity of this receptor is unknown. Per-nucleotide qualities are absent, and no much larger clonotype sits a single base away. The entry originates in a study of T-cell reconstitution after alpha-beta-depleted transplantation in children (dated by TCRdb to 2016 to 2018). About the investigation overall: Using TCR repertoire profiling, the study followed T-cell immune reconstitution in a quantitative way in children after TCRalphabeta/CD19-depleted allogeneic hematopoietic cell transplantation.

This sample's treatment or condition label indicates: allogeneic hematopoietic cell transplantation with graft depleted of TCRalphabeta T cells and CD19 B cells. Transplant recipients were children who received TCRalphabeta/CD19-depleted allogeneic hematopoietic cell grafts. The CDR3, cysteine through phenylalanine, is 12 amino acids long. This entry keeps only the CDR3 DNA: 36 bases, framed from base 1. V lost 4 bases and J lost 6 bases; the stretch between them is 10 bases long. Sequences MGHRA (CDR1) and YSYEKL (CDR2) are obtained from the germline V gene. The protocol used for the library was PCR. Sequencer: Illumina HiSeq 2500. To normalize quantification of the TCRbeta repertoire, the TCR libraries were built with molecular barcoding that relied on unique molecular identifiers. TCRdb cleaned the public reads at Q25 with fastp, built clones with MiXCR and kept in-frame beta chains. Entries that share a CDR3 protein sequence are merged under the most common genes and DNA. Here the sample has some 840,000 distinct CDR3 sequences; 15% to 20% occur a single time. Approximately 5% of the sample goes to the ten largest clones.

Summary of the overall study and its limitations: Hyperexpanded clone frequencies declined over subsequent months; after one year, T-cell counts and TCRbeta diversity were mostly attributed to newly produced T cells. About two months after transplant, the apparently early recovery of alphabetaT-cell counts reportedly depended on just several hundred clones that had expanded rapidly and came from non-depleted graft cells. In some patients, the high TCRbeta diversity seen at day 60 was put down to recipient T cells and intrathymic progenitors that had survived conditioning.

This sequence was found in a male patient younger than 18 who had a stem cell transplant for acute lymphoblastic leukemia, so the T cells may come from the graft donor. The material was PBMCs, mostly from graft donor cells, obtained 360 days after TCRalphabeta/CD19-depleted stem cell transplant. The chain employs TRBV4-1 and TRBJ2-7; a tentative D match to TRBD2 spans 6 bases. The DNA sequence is TGCGCCAGCAGCCTCCGGGACTCCGAGCAGTACTTC. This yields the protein CASSLRDSEQYF.